What follows are 24 T cell receptor beta chains derived from one specimen sequenced in a study of T cells in Graves' hyperthyroidism and ophthalmopathy. It was RNA transcripts that yielded the amplified TCR beta CDR3 regions. HTBI primers drove first-round RT-PCR of the TCR CDR3. TCRdb redid the calling of the multiplex PCR reads with MiXCR, one entry per CDR3 protein. Here the sample spans approximately 490,000 distinct CDR3 sequences, about 20% being singletons. Material for sequencing was blood. Source of these receptors: an older woman with Graves' ophthalmopathy.

This clonotype was found many times. The chain employs TRBV11-2 and TRBJ1-2; no clear D. This CDR3 has 12 residues. In germline, CDR1 is SGHAT, CDR2 FQNNGV. V was cut by 5 bases and J by 5 bases, with 9 bases left in between. CDR3: CASSAEGYGYTF. DNA of the CDR3: TGTGCCAGCAGCGCCGAGGGTTATGGCTACACCTTC. The variable domain in full, completed from reference TRBV11-2 and TRBJ1-2, reads EAGVAQSPRYKIIEKRQSVAFWCNPISGHATLYWYQQILGQGPKLLIQFQNNGVVDDSQLPKDRFSAERLKGVDSTLKIQPAKLEDSAVYLCASSAEGYGYTFGSGTRLTVV.

This clonotype has a count of ten or more. This chain joins TRBV5-1 and TRBJ1-2; no definite D call. The CDR3 is 13 residues long. Trimming pared 0 bases from V and 4 bases from J, leaving 7 bases between. Germline lookup yields CDR1 SGHRS and CDR2 YFSETQ. As DNA, the CDR3 is TGCGCCAGCAGCTTGGACGGGATCTATGGCTACACCTTC. Translating gives CASSLDGIYGYTF.

Comment on this clonotype: One base away lies a much larger clone, so this may be a sequencing read error. The V and J genes are TRBV7-2 and TRBJ1-4, with D hard to call. The V gene's germline CDR1 is SGHTA and CDR2 FQGNSA. The CDR3 extends over 14 amino acids. The CDR3 nucleotides read TGTGCCAGCAGCTTTGGAACAACTAGTGAAAAACTGTTTTTT. It specifies CASSFGTTSEKLFF.

This clonotype has a count of ten or more. The chain employs TRBV5-8 and TRBJ2-3; 7 positions agree with TRBD2. CDR1 is SGHTS, CDR2 YDEGEE, per germline. The CDR3 loop spans 15 amino acids. The V and J ends lost 5 bases and 2 bases, in that order; junction bases with no gene match: 8. The CDR3 region is CASSRDYGTTDTQYF. CDR3 in DNA: TGTGCCAGCAGTCGGGACTACGGAACCACAGATACGCAGTATTTT.

The V call is TRBV2, the J call TRBJ2-4, with D maybe TRBD2 (7 bases). CDR3 size: 17 residues. Between the trimmed V and J ends, which lost 6 bases and 5 bases, there was a span of 23 bases. The germline V gene encodes CDR1 SNHLY and CDR2 FYNNEI. The CDR3 DNA reads TGTGCCAGCAGACCTGGGGGGGGCCTGGGGTGGCAAAACATTCAGTACTTC. Its protein is CASRPGGGLGWQNIQYF.

This clonotype was seen ten or more times. The chain couples TRBV28 to TRBJ1-1; the D gene is possibly TRBD1 (5 bases). The CDR3 consists of 15 residues. In germline, CDR1 is MDHEN, CDR2 SYDVKM. The V gene lost 7 bases and the J gene lost 3 bases, with 18 bases spanning the gap. CDR3 amino acids: CASTINPGGDTEAFF. In DNA, the CDR3 is TGTGCCAGCACCATCAATCCGGGGGGAGACACTGAAGCTTTCTTT.

The rearrangement uses TRBV5-1 and TRBJ2-3; 13 bases match TRBD2. The junction had 10 bases not matched to a gene; V was cut back by 4 bases and J by 2 bases. The CDR3 covers 18 residues. CDR1 is SGHRS, CDR2 YFSETQ, per germline. CDR3 in amino acids: CASSLRTSGSGVTDTQYF. In DNA form, the CDR3 reads TGCGCCAGCAGCCTCCGGACTAGCGGGAGTGGAGTCACAGATACGCAGTATTTT.

This clonotype came up many times. This sequence joins TRBV29-1 and TRBJ2-1, with a possible D match to TRBD2 (7 bases). The germline gives CDR1 SQVTM, CDR2 ANQGSEA. V shed 6 bases and J shed 3 bases, with 18 bases lying between them. This CDR3 comprises 15 residues. CDR3 coding DNA: TGCAGCGTAGGGGGGGGTCCACTTATCTACAATGAGCAGTTCTTC. This sequence encodes CSVGGGPLIYNEQFF.

The chain carries TRBV7-2 and TRBJ2-1; TRBD2 agrees at 7 bases. CDR3 length: 15 amino acids. CDR1 is SGHTA, CDR2 FQGNSA, per germline. With V trimmed by 2 bases and J by 3 bases, 4 bases remained unmatched. The CDR3 region has the DNA TGTGCCAGCAGCTTATTTGCGGGAGTCTACAATGAGCAGTTCTTC. Protein product: CASSLFAGVYNEQFF.

This clonotype was detected ten times or more. The chain joins TRBV5-1 to TRBJ2-7; the D call may be TRBD1 or TRBD2 (5 bases each). The V gene's germline CDR1 is SGHRS and CDR2 YFSETQ. V dropped 5 bases and J dropped 3 bases, with 12 bases sitting between them. CDR3 length: 13 residues. The CDR3 DNA reads as TGCGCCAGCAGTCCCAGGGACCGCTACGAGCAGTACTTC. This codes for CASSPRDRYEQYF.

The rearrangement uses TRBV20-1 and TRBJ2-7; unclear D gene. There are 12 residues in the CDR3. In germline, CDR1 is DFQATT, CDR2 SNEGSKA (reference sequence). Between the trimmed V and J ends, which lost 0 bases and 3 bases, there was a span of 6 bases. The CDR3 reads CSARDDNYEQYF. CDR3 coding DNA: TGCAGTGCTAGAGATGATAACTACGAGCAGTACTTC.

This clonotype was counted between two and nine times. The chain is built from TRBV29-1 and TRBJ2-6; D remains unclear. This CDR3 has 14 amino acids. V was clipped by 4 bases and J by 0 bases, with 7 bases between them. Germline CDR1 and CDR2: SQVTM and ANQGSEA. CDR3: CSVAERSGANVLTF. The DNA for the CDR3 is TGCAGCGTTGCCGAGCGCTCTGGGGCCAACGTCCTGACTTTC.

This clonotype was seen at least ten times. The chain links TRBV28 to TRBJ2-3; D is unclear. V was shortened by 5 bases and J by 6 bases, with 15 bases between the two germline ends. The CDR3 is made up of 14 amino acids. Germline loops: CDR1 MDHEN, CDR2 SYDVKM. DNA for the CDR3: TGTGCCAGCAGTGCACCGGGCAAAACGGATACGCAGTATTTT. This codes for CASSAPGKTDTQYF.

This clonotype has more than one count but fewer than ten. V is TRBV20-1 and J is TRBJ2-7; 10 bases line up with TRBD2. The germline gives CDR1 DFQATT, CDR2 SNEGSKA (reference sequence). This CDR3 region has 13 residues. Trimming removed 1 base from V and 3 bases from J; junction bases left unmatched: 0. The CDR3 loop is CSARGTSGYEQYF. DNA of the CDR3: TGCAGTGCTAGAGGGACTAGCGGCTACGAGCAGTACTTC.

In its sample, this clonotype was seen once. A junction boundary mismatches the germline segment, possibly from a read error. The chain couples TRBV19 to TRBJ1-1; D may be TRBD1 (6 bases). Germline CDR1 and CDR2: LNHDA and SQIVND (reference sequence). The CDR3 length is 11 residues. CDR3 protein: CASSLNRVLLF. The CDR3 DNA is TGTGCCAGTAGCTTGAACAGGGTACTCCTCTTT.

There are a few counts of this clonotype. J is TRBJ1-1 and V is TRBV19; D gene unclear. The CDR3 extends over 13 amino acids. Germline loops: CDR1 LNHDA, CDR2 SQIVND (reference sequence). V dropped 7 bases and J dropped 0 bases, with 9 bases sitting between them. The CDR3 is CASKTGMNTEAFF. CDR3 nucleotides: TGTGCCAGTAAAACCGGTATGAACACTGAAGCTTTCTTT.

The chain couples TRBV7-9 to TRBJ1-4; 8 positions match TRBD1. Germline loops: CDR1 SEHNR, CDR2 FQNEAQ (reference sequence). V shed 5 bases, J shed 8 bases, and the junction held 7 bases outside the gene matches. This CDR3 has 14 residues. The CDR3 spells CASSPWTGHEKLFF. The CDR3 DNA is TGTGCCAGCAGCCCCTGGACAGGGCACGAAAAACTGTTTTTT.

V gene TRBV12-3 or TRBV12-4 combines with J gene TRBJ2-3; D may be TRBD2 (6 bases). V lost 7 bases and J lost 2, with 16 bases in between. CDR3 length equals 15 residues. CDR3 DNA sequence: TGTGCCAGCATTTCGGGGGAGCGAAACACAGATACGCAGTATTTT. Its translation: CASISGERNTDTQYF.

A few counts support this clonotype. The chain is built from TRBV5-1 and TRBJ2-1; 7 positions agree with TRBD1. This CDR3 has 15 amino acids. V lost 4 bases and J lost 3; bases outside the gene matches: 7. CDR1 is SGHRS and CDR2 is YFSETQ in the germline V gene. CDR3 loop: CASSKGQGDYNEQFF. The CDR3 region has the DNA TGCGCCAGCAGCAAGGGGCAGGGGGACTACAATGAGCAGTTCTTC.

The J gene is TRBJ1-2, the V gene TRBV3-1; 11 nucleotides agree with TRBD1. The CDR3 has 14 amino acids. CDR1 and CDR2 (germline): LGHDT, YNNKEL (reference sequence). V dropped 4 bases and J dropped 3; count of bases not matched to a gene: 1. This chain's CDR3 is CASSRTGGDYGYTF. Here the CDR3 DNA reads TGTGCCAGCAGCCGGACAGGGGGCGACTATGGCTACACCTTC.

This clonotype was seen only a few times. CDR3 coding DNA: TGTGCCAGCAGCTTCTACCCGGGACAGGCTAACACTGAAGCTTTCTTT. This encodes CASSFYPGQANTEAFF. The chain couples TRBV7-2 to TRBJ1-1; 8 bases map to TRBD1. Germline CDR1 and CDR2: SGHTA and FQGNSA. The CDR3 totals 16 residues. The trim removed 3 bases at V and 2 bases at J, leaving 8 bases unmatched.

This clonotype has a handful of counts. The chain is built from TRBV7-8 and TRBJ2-1; D possibly corresponds to TRBD2 (6 bases). V dropped 5 bases and J dropped 2 bases, with 10 bases sitting between them. The CDR3 is 14 amino acids. The germline V gene has CDR1 SGHVS and CDR2 FQNEAQ. Written as DNA, the CDR3 is TGTGCCAGCAGCGTCCGGGAGACCTACAATGAGCAGTTCTTC. Translation gives CASSVRETYNEQFF.

CDR3 DNA sequence: TGTGCCACCACCTTTGGAGGGGGTGATGGCTACACCTTC. This translates into CATTFGGGDGYTF. The V gene is TRBV19, the J gene TRBJ1-2; TRBD1 is a possible D gene (6 bases). Germline V lookup: CDR1 LNHDA, CDR2 SQIVND (reference sequence). Trimming stripped 10 bases from V and 6 bases from J, with 18 bases between. The CDR3 extends over 13 amino acids.

The chain employs TRBV30 and TRBJ2-3; TRBD1 might be the D (6 bases). The length of the CDR3 is 15 residues. The germline V and J ends were trimmed by 2 bases and 2 bases, with 14 bases remaining between them. The germline V gene has CDR1 GTSNPN and CDR2 SVGIG (reference sequence). The CDR3 nucleotides are TGTGCCTGGAGTCGGATGGGGGCTTTCACAGATACGCAGTATTTT. Translated, it gives CAWSRMGAFTDTQYF.